This passage covers 22 T cell receptor beta chains from one sample sequenced in a study of shared clonotypes between healthy human individuals. Sequenced by immunoSEQ multiplex PCR; TCRdb stores in-frame clones only, minus some. The sample lists about 680,000 clones, around 92% occurring once. CD45RO-negative, CCR7-positively selected cells formed the naive CD8 fraction, excluding terminally differentiated effector memory CD45RA+ cells. Material for sequencing was naive CD8+ T cells sorted from blood. These receptors came from a man younger than 45 in good health.

This clone appeared a single time. The chain joins TRBV29-1 to TRBJ2-5; the D is unclear. CDR3 length equals 14 residues. CDR1 and CDR2 (germline): SQVTM, ANQGSEA. Trimming pared 7 bases from V and 1 base from J, leaving 16 bases between. DNA for the CDR3: TGCAGCGCCCTCTCCTTGTGGACCCAAGAGACCCAGTACTTC. Translating it yields CSALSLWTQETQYF. Filled out from reference TRBV29-1 and TRBJ2-5, the complete variable domain reads SAVISQKPSRDICQRGTSLTIQCQVDSQVTMMFWYRQQPGQSLTLIATANQGSEATYESGFVIDKFPISRPNLTFSTLTVSNMSPEDSSIYLCSALSLWTQETQYFGPGTRLLVL.

This clone was counted between two and nine times. The CDR3 reads CASLSEISSYNEQFF. The DNA of the CDR3 is TGTGCCAGCCTCTCGGAGATAAGCTCCTACAATGAGCAGTTCTTC. The chain carries TRBV7-9 and TRBJ2-1; D is undetermined. CDR1 and CDR2 from the germline V gene are SEHNR and FQNEAQ (reference sequence). CDR3 length: 15 residues. V lost 8 bases and J lost 0, with 14 bases in between.

V and J are TRBV14 and TRBJ2-3, with D possibly matching TRBD2 (5 bases). CDR1 is SGHDN and CDR2 is FVKESK in the germline V gene. This CDR3 has 18 residues. V was shortened by 3 bases and J by 2 bases, with 21 bases between the two germline ends. CDR3 in amino acids: CASSHPALRDPSTDTQYF. The CDR3 DNA follows: TGTGCCAGCAGCCATCCCGCGTTGAGGGATCCCTCCACAGATACGCAGTATTTT.

V and J are TRBV7-9 and TRBJ2-3; TRBD2 matches 14 bases. The trim removed 5 bases at V and 5 bases at J, leaving 9 bases unmatched. The germline gives CDR1 SEHNR, CDR2 FQNEAQ (reference sequence). This CDR3 has 17 residues. CDR3 sequence (DNA): TGTGCCAGCAGCCCAATGGGGACTAGCGGGAGACGAGATACGCAGTATTTT. This encodes CASSPMGTSGRRDTQYF.

This clone has only one observation. The chain couples TRBV7-9 to TRBJ2-7; possibly TRBD2 for D (5 bases). V was shortened by 5 bases and J by 0 bases, with 17 bases between the two germline ends. Germline CDR1 SEHNR, CDR2 FQNEAQ (reference sequence). The length of the CDR3 is 16 residues. CDR3 bases: TGTGCCAGCAGCCAAAAGGCGGGTCCAAGCTCCTACGAGCAGTACTTC. The encoded protein is CASSQKAGPSSYEQYF.

The rearrangement uses TRBV11-2 and TRBJ2-1, with 11 nucleotides matching TRBD2. Germline-derived CDR1 and CDR2 are SGHAT and FQNNGV. Trimming cost V 8 bases and J 6 bases; bases outside gene matches: 9. This CDR3 is built from 15 residues. The CDR3 region has the DNA TGTGCCAGCGGACTGACTAGCGGGGATAGCAATGAGCAGTTCTTC. Amino acids: CASGLTSGDSNEQFF.

This chain joins TRBV7-2 and TRBJ2-2; TRBD2 is a possible D gene (5 bases). Between the trimmed V and J ends, which lost 4 bases and 0 bases, there was a span of 18 bases. This CDR3 region has 18 residues. Germline V lookup: CDR1 SGHTA, CDR2 FQGNSA. The CDR3 loop is CASSSWLRAEANTGELFF. The CDR3 DNA reads TGTGCCAGCAGCTCATGGTTGAGGGCGGAAGCGAACACCGGGGAGCTGTTTTTT.

This chain connects TRBV5-1 to TRBJ2-1; TRBD2 agrees at 8 bases. The V gene's germline CDR1 is SGHRS and CDR2 YFSETQ. Trimming removed 0 bases from V and 4 bases from J; junction bases left unmatched: 3. The CDR3 runs to 15 residues. DNA for the CDR3: TGCGCCAGCAGCTTGGTTAGCGGGACGTACAATGAGCAGTTCTTC. Translating it yields CASSLVSGTYNEQFF.

This clone appeared a single time. This specimen includes other DNA sequences encoding the same CDR3. The CDR3 loop is CASSSRTSGSSYEQYF. In DNA form, the CDR3 reads TGTGCCAGCAGCTCAAGGACTAGCGGGAGTTCCTACGAGCAGTACTTC. The chain carries TRBV7-9 and TRBJ2-7, with TRBD2 identical over 13 bases. The CDR3 consists of 16 residues. The germline V gene has CDR1 SEHNR and CDR2 FQNEAQ (reference sequence). Losses at the gene ends were 4 bases for V and 1 base for J; bases not matched to a gene: 4.

This rearrangement joins TRBV7-3 to TRBJ2-3; 7 bases match TRBD2. With V trimmed by 0 bases and J by 5 bases, 8 bases remained unmatched. There are 16 residues in the CDR3. From germline, CDR1 is SGHTA and CDR2 FQGTGA. The CDR3, as DNA: TGTGCCAGCAGCTTAACGGCGGGAGAGGCCCTAGATACGCAGTATTTT. Protein sequence: CASSLTAGEALDTQYF.

A single count supports this clone. The chain combines TRBV30 with TRBJ1-2; D possibly corresponds to TRBD1 (5 bases). This CDR3 is 14 amino acids long. V shed 2 bases and J shed 2 bases, with 12 bases lying between them. The V gene's germline CDR1 is GTSNPN and CDR2 SVGIG (reference sequence). The CDR3 nucleotides are TGTGCCTGGAGTCCGCCAGGGAGGAACTATGGCTACACCTTC. It translates to CAWSPPGRNYGYTF.

With respect to this clone: Other DNA sequences in this sample translate to the same CDR3. The chain has TRBV7-9 and TRBJ2-1, with D possibly TRBD2 on 5 matching bases. With 5 bases removed from V and 9 bases from J, the gap between germline ends came to 11 bases. Germline CDR1 SEHNR, CDR2 FQNEAQ (reference sequence). The CDR3 has 12 amino acids. The CDR3 region is CASSLLAGEQFF. In nucleotides, the CDR3 is TGTGCCAGCAGCCTCCTAGCAGGTGAGCAGTTCTTC.

The rearrangement links TRBV28 to TRBJ2-7; TRBD2 might be the D (5 bases). This CDR3 spans 13 amino acids. Trimming shortened V by 5 bases and J by 4 bases, and 12 bases separated the two germline ends. CDR1 and CDR2 (germline): MDHEN, SYDVKM. The CDR3, as DNA: TGTGCCAGCAGTCCTTTGGGCGGGTACGAGCAGTACTTC. Translating gives CASSPLGGYEQYF.

Notes on this clone: One junction end disagrees with the germline gene, perhaps due to a read error. This chain links TRBV27 with TRBJ2-7; D is perhaps TRBD2 (5 bases). Germline CDR1 and CDR2: MNHEY and SMNVEV (reference sequence). The length of the CDR3 is 14 residues. Here the CDR3 DNA reads TGTGCCAGCAGTATATCCCGAGGGTCCTACGAGCAGTACTTC. Translating gives CASSISRGSYEQYF.

In this sample, this clone turned up a few times. The same CDR3 also results from other DNA sequences found in this sample. The chain has TRBV9 and TRBJ2-1, with D unclear. The CDR3 contains 12 residues. Trimming took 0 bases from V and 6 from J, leaving 4 bases between them. The germline V gene encodes CDR1 SGDLS and CDR2 YYNGEE. The CDR3 region is CASSVAGNEQFF. The CDR3 nucleotides are TGTGCCAGCAGCGTAGCGGGCAATGAGCAGTTCTTC.

As to this clone: Other nucleotide sequences in the sample specify the same CDR3. The genes are TRBV28 and TRBJ2-7; no definite D call. The germline V gene encodes CDR1 MDHEN and CDR2 SYDVKM. The CDR3 is 12 residues long. V gave up 5 bases and J gave up 4 bases, with 9 bases separating them. CDR3 sequence: CASSPPVYEQYF. CDR3 in DNA: TGTGCCAGCAGTCCACCGGTTTACGAGCAGTACTTC.

The chain is built from TRBV6-5 and TRBJ2-7, with D possibly being TRBD2 (6 bases). This CDR3 spans 15 amino acids. Per the germline V gene, CDR1 is MNHEY and CDR2 is SVGAGI. V shed 2 bases and J shed 1 base, with 12 bases lying between them. CDR3 coding DNA: TGTGCCAGCAGTTACGGGACTCCTTGGTCCTACGAGCAGTACTTC. Its translation is CASSYGTPWSYEQYF.

V and J are TRBV28 and TRBJ2-3; D gene ambiguous. Germline CDR1 is MDHEN and CDR2 is SYDVKM. Trimming took 3 bases from V and 0 from J, leaving 13 bases between them. There are 16 residues in the CDR3. This chain's CDR3 is CASSFVSFSSTDTQYF. The CDR3 DNA sequence: TGTGCCAGCAGTTTTGTTTCCTTCTCTAGCACAGATACGCAGTATTTT.

V gene TRBV6-5 combines with J gene TRBJ1-1; TRBD1 is a possible D gene (5 bases). CDR1 is MNHEY and CDR2 is SVGAGI in the germline V gene. The CDR3 spans 13 residues. The V end was cut by 4 bases, the J end by 6 bases, with 12 bases between. In DNA, the CDR3 is TGTGCCAGCAGTTCGGGACTTGTGGCTGAAGCTTTCTTT. It encodes CASSSGLVAEAFF.

The gene calls are TRBV28 and TRBJ1-2; TRBD1 aligns across 11 bases. Trimming cost V 2 bases and J 3 bases; bases outside gene matches: 11. Germline CDR1 and CDR2: MDHEN and SYDVKM. This CDR3 has 18 residues. The CDR3 bases are TGTGCCAGCAGTTTAACTAATCCCGGGGGACAGGGGGACTATGGCTACACCTTC. Protein sequence: CASSLTNPGGQGDYGYTF.

The chain joins TRBV4-1 to TRBJ1-4; TRBD1 matches at 8 bases. This CDR3 spans 15 amino acids. With V trimmed by 4 bases and J by 6 bases, 7 bases remained unmatched. Germline V gene data show CDR1 as MGHRA and CDR2 as YSYEKL. The CDR3 DNA reads TGCGCCAGCAGCCGTCCCCCAGGGGGCGATGAAAAACTGTTTTTT. Residues: CASSRPPGGDEKLFF.

The chain couples TRBV7-9 to TRBJ1-1; D remains unclear. The germline CDR1 and CDR2 sequences are SEHNR and FQNEAQ (reference sequence). There are 15 residues in the CDR3. Trimming cost V 1 base and J 1 base, with 10 bases left between them. CDR3 nucleotides: TGTGCCAGCAGCTTAGTACGGACTGGGAACACTGAAGCTTTCTTT. Translation: CASSLVRTGNTEAFF.